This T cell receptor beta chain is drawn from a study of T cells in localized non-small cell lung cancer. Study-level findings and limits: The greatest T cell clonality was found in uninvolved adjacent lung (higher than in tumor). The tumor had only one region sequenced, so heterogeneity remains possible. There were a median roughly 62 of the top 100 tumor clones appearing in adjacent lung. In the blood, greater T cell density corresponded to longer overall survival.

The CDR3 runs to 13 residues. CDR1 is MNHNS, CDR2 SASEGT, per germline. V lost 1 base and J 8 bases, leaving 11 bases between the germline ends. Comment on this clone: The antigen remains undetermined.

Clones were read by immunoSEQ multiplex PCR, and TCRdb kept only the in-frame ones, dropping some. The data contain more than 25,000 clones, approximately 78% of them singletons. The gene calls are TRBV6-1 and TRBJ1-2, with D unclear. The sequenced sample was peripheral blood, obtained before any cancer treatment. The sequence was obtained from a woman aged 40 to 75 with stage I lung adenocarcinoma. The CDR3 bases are TGTGCCAGCAGTGAAGTCGTGAGCGTGGGCTACACCTTC. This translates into CASSEVVSVGYTF.